This TCR beta chain was recovered during a study of blood T cell repertoires in COVID-19. Study-wide context: From the United States, Italy and Spain came samples of acute and convalescent COVID-19.

Authors' data handling: Amplification with reference gene primers provided the estimates of nucleated cell counts. This table comes from immunoSEQ multiplex PCR, and its TCRdb copy is limited to in-frame clones, with some not included. Clone size and V and J calls were adopted from that table, with D and trimming inferred from the DNA. Among tens of thousands of clones, under 90% were seen once, and the ten largest hold 11% to 15%. The germline V and J ends were trimmed by 2 bases and 0 bases, with 11 bases remaining between them. CDR1 MNHNS and CDR2 SASEGT come from the germline V gene. The CDR3 loop spans 15 amino acids.

Material for sequencing was peripheral blood. This rearrangement joins TRBV6-1 to TRBJ2-7; D gene uncertain. The TCR originated in a man between 65 and 85 years old with acute or convalescent COVID-19. The CDR3 coding sequence is TGTGCCAGCAGTGAATCCCCCCTAAGCTCCTACGAGCAGTACTTC. It yields the protein CASSESPLSSYEQYF.